This T cell receptor beta chain was found in a study of cytomegalovirus exposure and HLA in healthy donors. Notes on the study in general: TCR beta chain V- and J-gene trimming was linked, in a later analysis, to a missense variant in DCLRE1C. Researchers reported in a later analysis that common viral pathogens appeared linked to several top clusters.

Though probably carrying unrecorded immune exposures, donors were nominally healthy at sampling. PCR was performed using 60 Vbeta and 13 Jbeta primers. TCRdb keeps only in-frame clones here, not all; method: immunoSEQ multiplex PCR. Found here are 100,000 to 120,000 clones, about 79% of them singletons; the top ten hold 2% to 3%. As for this clone: Its antigen is as yet unknown. One end of the junction is discordant with germline, which a read error may explain.

The CDR3 loop spans 11 amino acids. CDR1 GTSNPN and CDR2 SVGIG come from the germline V gene (reference sequence). V gene TRBV30 combines with J gene TRBJ1-2; D gene uncertain. The sequenced sample consisted of PBMCs. This receptor was identified in a woman aged 18-29 years in good health and CMV-seronegative. CDR3 loop: CAWSVGEAGSF. The CDR3 coding sequence is TGTGCCTGGAGTGTAGGCGAGGCCGGGAGCTTC.